One sample yielded the 20 T cell receptor beta chains listed below, sequenced in a study of Graves' ophthalmopathy and Graves' hyperthyroidism. As the template, RNA transcripts were used to amplify TCR beta CDR3 regions. A first-round RT-PCR used HTBI primers, followed by a second-round multiplex PCR. MiXCR, applied by TCRdb to the multiplex PCR reads, yields one record per CDR3 protein. Of roughly 51,000 distinct CDR3 sequences listed, around 50% were seen once; the top ten hold approximately 23%. Sequencing was done on a sample of peripheral blood. The receptors were sampled from an adult man with Graves' ophthalmopathy.

This clonotype has a single count. The V call is TRBV25-1, the J call TRBJ2-7; 8 nucleotides line up with TRBD2. Germline lookup yields CDR1 MGHDK and CDR2 SYGVNS. J gave up 2 bases and V 10 bases, and 7 bases lay outside the gene matches. This CDR3 region has 13 residues. Here the CDR3 DNA reads TGTGCCACGCTGAGCGGGAGAGCCTACGAGCAGTACTTC. The encoded protein is CATLSGRAYEQYF.

The rearrangement links TRBV19 to TRBJ2-6, with D hard to call. Germline V gives CDR1 LNHDA, CDR2 SQIVND (reference sequence). Trimming left V 4 bases short and J 5 bases short, with 0 bases between. The CDR3 extends over 11 amino acids. CDR3 in DNA: TGTGCCAGTAGTAGGGCCAACGTCCTGACTTTC. Its translation is CASSRANVLTF.

On this clonotype: The junction departs from the called germline gene at one end, perhaps through a read error. V is TRBV24-1 and J is TRBJ2-7, with no clear D. The germline V gene has CDR1 KGHDR and CDR2 SFDVKD. The CDR3 has 13 residues. For the CDR3, the DNA is TGTGTCACCAGTAGCTCAAGGACCACCGCGATATACTTC. This encodes CVTSSSRTTAIYF.

Regarding this clonotype: This clone may be a read error of a much larger clone one base away. The V and J genes are TRBV11-2 and TRBJ2-7, with 10 positions matching TRBD1. The germline CDR1 and CDR2 sequences are SGHAT and FQNNGV. Trimming removed 5 bases from V and 3 bases from J; junction bases left unmatched: 10. The CDR3 contains 16 residues. CDR3 DNA sequence: TGTGCCAGCAGCCCAGAGACAGGGGGCAAGGACTACGAGCAGTACTTC. Translating it yields CASSPETGGKDYEQYF.

Here the CDR3 reads CSDSHGASDTQYF. CDR3 nucleotide sequence: TGCAGCGACTCACATGGGGCCTCAGATACGCAGTATTTT. This rearrangement joins TRBV29-1 to TRBJ2-3; tentatively, D is TRBD1 (5 bases). The V gene's germline CDR1 is SQVTM and CDR2 ANQGSEA. V lost 7 bases to trimming and J lost 4 bases, with 15 bases between them. This CDR3 comprises 13 residues.

Points on this clonotype: The junction differs from germline at one of its ends, possibly a read error. The rearrangement uses TRBV6-1 and TRBJ1-5; D gene unclear. The CDR3 has 13 amino acids. Per germline, CDR1 MNHNS and CDR2 SASEGT. CDR3: CASSDGGNRPQHF. CDR3 DNA: TGTGCCAGCAGTGACGGTGGGAATCGGCCCCAGCATTTT.

This clonotype rates as medium-sized (0.01 to 0.1%). This rearrangement joins TRBV24-1 to TRBJ1-1, with D uncertain. The CDR3 extends over 12 amino acids. Per germline, CDR1 KGHDR and CDR2 SFDVKD. V lost 10 bases and J lost 4, with 12 bases in between. The CDR3 reads CATATGGTEAFF. The CDR3 bases are TGTGCCACGGCGACTGGAGGCACTGAAGCTTTCTTT.

Of note for this clonotype: The junction and the germline gene differ at one end; a read error may be behind it. This sequence joins TRBV7-9 and TRBJ1-4; D remains unclear. Looked up from germline, CDR1 is SEHNR and CDR2 is FQNEAQ (reference sequence). The length of the CDR3 is 15 residues. CDR3 in amino acids: CASSLAGVYNEKLFF. The DNA of the CDR3 is TGTGCCAGCAGCCTAGCGGGAGTTTACAATGAAAAACTGTTTTTT.

This clonotype qualifies as medium-sized (0.01 to 0.1%). The rearrangement links TRBV2 to TRBJ1-2; 11 bases line up with TRBD1. This CDR3 region has 14 residues. CDR1 and CDR2 (germline): SNHLY, FYNNEI. V trimming: 6 bases; J trimming: 7 bases; junction bases outside the gene matches: 7. The CDR3 reads CASSVGQGGSGYTF. DNA for the CDR3: TGTGCCAGCAGCGTGGGACAGGGGGGGAGTGGCTACACCTTC.

As for this clonotype: It may be a read error: a sequence one base away is much more abundant. The limits of the CDR3 on the DNA are not certain, so only TCRdb's listed CDR3 is given. V gene TRBV3-1 combines with J gene TRBJ2-5. CDR1 LGHDT and CDR2 YNNKEL come from the germline V gene (reference sequence). The CDR3 spans 14 residues, counting both ends. The CDR3 sequence is CASSQDVGPGTRYF.

V gene TRBV14 combines with J gene TRBJ2-1; D unresolved. The CDR3 has 15 amino acids. Germline V gives CDR1 SGHDN, CDR2 FVKESK. V was cut by 0 bases and J by 4 bases, with 10 bases left in between. The CDR3 sequence: CASSQEGLGYNEQFF. In DNA form, the CDR3 reads TGTGCCAGCAGCCAAGAGGGATTAGGGTACAATGAGCAGTTCTTC.

This clonotype was picked up many times. This chain uses TRBV12-3 or TRBV12-4 with TRBJ1-5; D possibly corresponds to TRBD1 (6 bases). The CDR3 length is 15 residues. The V end lost 5 bases, the J end lost 3 bases, and 14 bases lay between the germline ends. CDR3 amino acids: CASSPTGSPNQPQHF. The CDR3 DNA reads TGTGCCAGCAGTCCCACAGGGAGCCCCAATCAGCCCCAGCATTTT.

V gene TRBV4-2 combines with J gene TRBJ2-3, with 8 bases that match TRBD2. Losses at the gene ends were 1 base for V and 1 base for J; bases not matched to a gene: 10. The CDR3 is 18 amino acids. CDR1 is LGHNA and CDR2 is YNFKEQ in the germline V gene. This CDR3 is CASSQAAGDVSGTDTQYF. DNA of the CDR3: TGTGCCAGCAGCCAAGCAGCGGGAGACGTTTCTGGCACAGATACGCAGTATTTT.

A word on this clonotype: The CDR3 end shows no conserved phenylalanine or tryptophan, and so a read error is likely. This chain uses TRBV2 with TRBJ2-3; 8 nucleotides align to TRBD2. V gave up 0 bases and J gave up 1 base; unmatched junction bases: 0. The CDR3 is 15 amino acids. CDR1 SNHLY and CDR2 FYNNEI come from the germline V gene. The CDR3 DNA sequence: TGTGCCAGCAGTGAAGCGCGGGGGGGCACAGATACGCAGTATTTG. The encoded protein is CASSEARGGTDTQYL.

The chain couples TRBV2 to TRBJ2-7, with 8 bases aligning to TRBD1. CDR3 length equals 16 residues. With V trimmed by 3 bases and J by 0 bases, 7 bases remained unmatched. Per the germline V gene, CDR1 is SNHLY and CDR2 is FYNNEI. The CDR3 region has the DNA TGTGCCAGCAGTGACGGGACAGGTCTCGTCTCCTACGAGCAGTACTTC. This codes for CASSDGTGLVSYEQYF.

The chain carries TRBV10-3 and TRBJ2-5, with D perhaps TRBD2 (5 bases). Germline V CDR1 and CDR2: ENHRY, SYGVKD. The CDR3 totals 15 residues. V lost 0 bases and J 4 bases, leaving 12 bases between the germline ends. CDR3 sequence: CAISESRSGRETQYF. The CDR3 DNA sequence: TGTGCCATCAGTGAGTCGCGGAGCGGCAGAGAGACCCAGTACTTC.

This clonotype is medium-sized by share. The chain links TRBV10-2 to TRBJ1-1; no clear D. The V end was cut by 7 bases, the J end by 1 base, with 13 bases between. The CDR3 consists of 14 residues. The germline gives CDR1 WSHSY, CDR2 SAAADI. CDR3 in amino acids: CASTTTASNTEAFF. CDR3 sequence (DNA): TGCGCCAGCACAACGACGGCCTCGAACACTGAAGCTTTCTTT.

This chain uses TRBV6-6 with TRBJ2-7; 10 positions match TRBD2. The CDR3 contains 16 residues. The J segment lost 0 bases and the V segment lost 2 bases, leaving 4 bases of the junction unmatched. Germline values: CDR1 MNHNY, CDR2 SVGAGI (reference sequence). In DNA form, the CDR3 reads TGTGCCAGCAGTTACGTAACTAGCGGGAACTCCTACGAGCAGTACTTC. Amino acids: CASSYVTSGNSYEQYF.

The table lists this clonotype with a count of one. The chain is built from TRBV6-6 and TRBJ2-1; tentatively, D is TRBD2 (5 bases). Trimming pared 4 bases from V and 10 bases from J, leaving 14 bases between. Germline CDR1 MNHNY, CDR2 SVGAGI (reference sequence). The CDR3 loop spans 13 amino acids. This CDR3 is CASSSLRADEQFF. In DNA form, the CDR3 reads TGTGCCAGCAGTTCCTTGCGGGCTGACGAGCAGTTCTTC.

The V call is TRBV15, the J call TRBJ1-5; TRBD1 aligns across 9 bases. Germline CDR1 and CDR2: LNHNV and YYDKDF (reference sequence). This CDR3 region has 16 residues. V trimming: 1 base; J trimming: 11 bases; junction bases outside the gene matches: 12. The CDR3 nucleotides read TGTGCCACCAGCAGAGTGGGACAGGGAAGAGAAGAGACCCAGCATTTT. Its translation: CATSRVGQGREETQHF.